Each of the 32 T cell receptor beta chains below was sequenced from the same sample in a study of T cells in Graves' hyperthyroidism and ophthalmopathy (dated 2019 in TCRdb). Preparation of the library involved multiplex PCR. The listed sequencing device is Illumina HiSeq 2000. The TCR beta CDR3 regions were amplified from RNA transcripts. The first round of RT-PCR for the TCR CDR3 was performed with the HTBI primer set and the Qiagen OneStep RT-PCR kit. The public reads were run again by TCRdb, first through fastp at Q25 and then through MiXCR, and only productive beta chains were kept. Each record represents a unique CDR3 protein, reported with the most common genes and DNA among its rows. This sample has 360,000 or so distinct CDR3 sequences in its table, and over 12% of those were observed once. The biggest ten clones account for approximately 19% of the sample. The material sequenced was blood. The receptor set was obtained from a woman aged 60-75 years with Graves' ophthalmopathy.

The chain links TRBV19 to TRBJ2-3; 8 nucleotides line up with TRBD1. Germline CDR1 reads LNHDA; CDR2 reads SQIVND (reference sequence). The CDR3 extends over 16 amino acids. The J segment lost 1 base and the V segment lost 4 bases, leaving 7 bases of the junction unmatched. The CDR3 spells CASSTGGGQGTDTQYF. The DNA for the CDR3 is TGTGCCAGTAGTACTGGAGGGGGACAGGGCACAGATACGCAGTATTTT. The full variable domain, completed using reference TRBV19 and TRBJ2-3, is DGGITQSPKYLFRKEGQNVTLSCEQNLNHDAMYWYRQDPGQGLRLIYYSQIVNDFQKGDIAEGYSVSREKKESFPLTVTSAQKNPTAFYLCASSTGGGQGTDTQYFGPGTRLTVL.

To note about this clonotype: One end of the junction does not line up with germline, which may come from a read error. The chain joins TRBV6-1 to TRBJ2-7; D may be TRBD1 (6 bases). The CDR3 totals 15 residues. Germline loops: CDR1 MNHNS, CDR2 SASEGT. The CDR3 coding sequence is TGTGCCAGCAGTGCACAGGGATCAAAATACTACAAGCAGTACTTC. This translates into CASSAQGSKYYKQYF.

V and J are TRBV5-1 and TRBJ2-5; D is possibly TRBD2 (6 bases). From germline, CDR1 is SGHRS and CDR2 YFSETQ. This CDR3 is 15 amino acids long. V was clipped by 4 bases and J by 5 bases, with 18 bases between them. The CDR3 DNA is TGCGCCAGCAGCCAGCGGGCGGGGTTTAAGGAGACCCAGTACTTC. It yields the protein CASSQRAGFKETQYF.

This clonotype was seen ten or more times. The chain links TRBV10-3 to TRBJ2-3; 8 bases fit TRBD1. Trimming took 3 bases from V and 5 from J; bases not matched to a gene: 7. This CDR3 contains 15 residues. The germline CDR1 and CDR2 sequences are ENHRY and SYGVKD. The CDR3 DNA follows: TGTGCCATCAGTGAAGGGCAGGGGGCGGGAGATACGCAGTATTTT. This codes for CAISEGQGAGDTQYF.

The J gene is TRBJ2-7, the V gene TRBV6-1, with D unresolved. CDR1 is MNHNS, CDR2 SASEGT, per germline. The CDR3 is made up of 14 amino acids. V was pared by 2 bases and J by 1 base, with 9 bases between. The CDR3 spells CASSEYSRSYEQYF. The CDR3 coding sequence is TGTGCCAGCAGTGAATACAGCCGGTCCTACGAGCAGTACTTC.

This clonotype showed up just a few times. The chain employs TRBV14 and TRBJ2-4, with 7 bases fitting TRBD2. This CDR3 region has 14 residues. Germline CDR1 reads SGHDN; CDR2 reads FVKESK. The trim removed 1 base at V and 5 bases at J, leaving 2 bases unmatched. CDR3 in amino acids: CASSQGGGENIQYF. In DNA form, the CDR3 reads TGTGCCAGCAGCCAAGGCGGGGGAGAAAACATTCAGTACTTC.

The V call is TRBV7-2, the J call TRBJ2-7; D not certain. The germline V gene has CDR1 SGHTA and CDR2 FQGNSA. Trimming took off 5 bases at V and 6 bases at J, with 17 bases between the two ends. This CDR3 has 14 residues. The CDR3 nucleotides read TGTGCCAGCAGCCCGCGACTCCGTTCGGGCGAGCAGTACTTC. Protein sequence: CASSPRLRSGEQYF.

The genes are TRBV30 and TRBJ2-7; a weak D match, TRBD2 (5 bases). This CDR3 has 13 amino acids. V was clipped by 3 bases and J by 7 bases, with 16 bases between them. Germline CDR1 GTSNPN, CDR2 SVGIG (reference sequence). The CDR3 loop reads CAWSPQQRGEQYF. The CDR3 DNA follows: TGTGCCTGGAGCCCCCAACAACGAGGGGAGCAGTACTTC.

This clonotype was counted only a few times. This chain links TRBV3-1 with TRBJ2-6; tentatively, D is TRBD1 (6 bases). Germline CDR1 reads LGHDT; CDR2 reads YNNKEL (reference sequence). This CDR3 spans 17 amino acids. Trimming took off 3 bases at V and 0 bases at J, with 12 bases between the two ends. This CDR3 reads CASSHMTGPSGANVLTF. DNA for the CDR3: TGTGCCAGCAGCCACATGACAGGCCCCTCTGGGGCCAACGTCCTGACTTTC.

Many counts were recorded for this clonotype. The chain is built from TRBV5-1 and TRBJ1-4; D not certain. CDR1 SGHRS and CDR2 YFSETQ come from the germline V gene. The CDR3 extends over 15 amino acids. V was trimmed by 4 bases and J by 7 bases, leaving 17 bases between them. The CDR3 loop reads CASSLGELNLEKLFF. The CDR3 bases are TGCGCCAGCAGCCTGGGAGAGCTAAACCTTGAAAAACTGTTTTTT.

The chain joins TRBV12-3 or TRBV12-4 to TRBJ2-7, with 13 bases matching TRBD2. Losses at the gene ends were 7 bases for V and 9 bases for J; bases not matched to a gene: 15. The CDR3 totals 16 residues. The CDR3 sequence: CASTPSGTSGTLGQYF. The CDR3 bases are TGTGCCAGCACTCCAAGCGGGACTAGCGGGACCCTCGGGCAGTACTTC.

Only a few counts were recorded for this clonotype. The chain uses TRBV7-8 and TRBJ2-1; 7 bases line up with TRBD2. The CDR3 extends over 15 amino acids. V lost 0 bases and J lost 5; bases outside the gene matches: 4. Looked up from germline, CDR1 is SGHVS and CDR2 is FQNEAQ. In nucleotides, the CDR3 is TGTGCCAGCAGCTTAGCGATCGGGAGGAACAATGAGCAGTTCTTC. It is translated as CASSLAIGRNNEQFF.

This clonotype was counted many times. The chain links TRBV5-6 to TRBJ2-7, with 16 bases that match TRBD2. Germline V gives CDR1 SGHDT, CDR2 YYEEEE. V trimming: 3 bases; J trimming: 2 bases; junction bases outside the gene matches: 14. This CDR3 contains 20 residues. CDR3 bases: TGTGCCAGCAGCTGGGCTGCGGGACTAGCGGGAGGGCCGAAACCCTACGAGCAGTACTTC. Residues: CASSWAAGLAGGPKPYEQYF.

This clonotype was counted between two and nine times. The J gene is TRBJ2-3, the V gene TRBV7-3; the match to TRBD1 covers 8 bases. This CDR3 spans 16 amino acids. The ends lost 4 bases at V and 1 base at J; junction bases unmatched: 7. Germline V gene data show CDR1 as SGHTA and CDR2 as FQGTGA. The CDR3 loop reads CASSSTGQGGTDTQYF. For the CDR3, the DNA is TGTGCCAGCAGCTCCACTGGACAGGGCGGCACAGATACGCAGTATTTT.

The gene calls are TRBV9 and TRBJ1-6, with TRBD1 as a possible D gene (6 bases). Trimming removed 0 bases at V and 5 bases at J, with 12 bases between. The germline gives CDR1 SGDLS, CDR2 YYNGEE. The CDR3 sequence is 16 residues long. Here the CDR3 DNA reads TGTGCCAGCAGCGTAGGTGGTAGGGGGGATAATTCACCCCTCCACTTT. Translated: CASSVGGRGDNSPLHF.

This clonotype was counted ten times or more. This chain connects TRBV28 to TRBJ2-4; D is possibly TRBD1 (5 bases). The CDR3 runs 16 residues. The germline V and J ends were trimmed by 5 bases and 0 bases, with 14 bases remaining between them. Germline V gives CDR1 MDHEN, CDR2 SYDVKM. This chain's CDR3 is CASSPYPGQAKNIQYF. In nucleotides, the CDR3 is TGTGCCAGCAGTCCTTACCCCGGACAAGCCAAAAACATTCAGTACTTC.

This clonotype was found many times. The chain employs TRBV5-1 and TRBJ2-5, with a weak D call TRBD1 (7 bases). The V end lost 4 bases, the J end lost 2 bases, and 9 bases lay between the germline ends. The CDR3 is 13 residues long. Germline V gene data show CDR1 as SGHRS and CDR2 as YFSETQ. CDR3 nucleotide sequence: TGCGCCAGCAGCGCGGGACAGCAAGAGACCCAGTACTTC. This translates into CASSAGQQETQYF.

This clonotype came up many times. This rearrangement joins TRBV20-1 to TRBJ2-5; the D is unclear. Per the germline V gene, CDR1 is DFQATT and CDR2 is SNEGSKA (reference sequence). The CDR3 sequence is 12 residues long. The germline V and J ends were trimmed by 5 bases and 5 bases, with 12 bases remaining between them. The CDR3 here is CSASTLRETQYF. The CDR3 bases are TGCAGTGCTTCGACTCTTCGGGAGACCCAGTACTTC.

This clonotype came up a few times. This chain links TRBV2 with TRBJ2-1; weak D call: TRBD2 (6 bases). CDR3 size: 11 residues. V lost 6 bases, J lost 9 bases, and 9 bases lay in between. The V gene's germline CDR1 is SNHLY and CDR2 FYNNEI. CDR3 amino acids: CASSGSSEQFF. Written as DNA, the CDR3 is TGTGCCAGCAGCGGGAGTTCTGAGCAGTTCTTC. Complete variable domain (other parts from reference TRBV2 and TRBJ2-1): EPEVTQTPSHQVTQMGQEVILRCVPISNHLYFYWYRQILGQKVEFLVSFYNNEISEKSEIFDDQFSVERPDGSNFTLKIRSTKLEDSAMYFCASSGSSEQFFGPGTRLTVL.

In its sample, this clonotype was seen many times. CDR3 in amino acids: CSATGGESYSTDTQYF. Written as DNA, the CDR3 is TGCAGTGCTACAGGCGGGGAGTCTTATAGCACAGATACGCAGTATTTT. The chain links TRBV20-1 to TRBJ2-3, with a tentative D call TRBD2 (6 bases). Germline-derived CDR1 and CDR2 are DFQATT and SNEGSKA (reference sequence). The CDR3 extends over 16 amino acids. V was pared by 4 bases and J by 0 bases, with 17 bases between.

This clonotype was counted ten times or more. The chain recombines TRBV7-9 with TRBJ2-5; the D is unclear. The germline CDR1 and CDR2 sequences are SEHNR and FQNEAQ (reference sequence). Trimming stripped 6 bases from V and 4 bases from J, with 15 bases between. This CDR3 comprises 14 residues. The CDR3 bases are TGTGCCAGCAGAGGCCTCACGCCCTCAGAGACCCAGTACTTC. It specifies CASRGLTPSETQYF.

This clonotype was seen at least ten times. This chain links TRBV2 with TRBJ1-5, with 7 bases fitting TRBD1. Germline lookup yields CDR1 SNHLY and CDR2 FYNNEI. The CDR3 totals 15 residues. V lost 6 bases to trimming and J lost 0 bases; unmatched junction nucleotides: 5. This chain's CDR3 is CASSDRAYSNQPQHF. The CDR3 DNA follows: TGTGCCAGCAGCGACAGGGCTTATAGCAATCAGCCCCAGCATTTT.

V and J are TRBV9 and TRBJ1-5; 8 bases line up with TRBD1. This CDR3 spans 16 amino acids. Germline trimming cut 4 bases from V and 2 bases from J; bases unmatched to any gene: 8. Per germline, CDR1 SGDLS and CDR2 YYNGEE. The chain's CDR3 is CASSLGQGEGNQPQHF. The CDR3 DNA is TGTGCCAGCAGCCTTGGACAGGGAGAGGGCAATCAGCCCCAGCATTTT. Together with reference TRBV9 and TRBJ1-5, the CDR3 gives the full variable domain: DSGVTQTPKHLITATGQRVTLRCSPRSGDLSVYWYQQSLDQGLQFLIQYYNGEERAKGNILERFSAQQFPDLHSELNLSSLELGDSALYFCASSLGQGEGNQPQHFGDGTRLSIL.

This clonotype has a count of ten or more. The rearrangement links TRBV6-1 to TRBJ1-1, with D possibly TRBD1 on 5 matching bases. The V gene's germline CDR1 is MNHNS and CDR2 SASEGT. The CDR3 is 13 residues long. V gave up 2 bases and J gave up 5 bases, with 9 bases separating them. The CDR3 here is CASSENRRTEAFF. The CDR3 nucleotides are TGTGCCAGCAGTGAAAACAGGAGGACTGAAGCTTTCTTT.

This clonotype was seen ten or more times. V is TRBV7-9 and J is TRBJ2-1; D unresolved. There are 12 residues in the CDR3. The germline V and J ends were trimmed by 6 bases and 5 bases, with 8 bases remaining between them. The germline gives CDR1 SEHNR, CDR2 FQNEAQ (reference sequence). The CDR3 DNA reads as TGTGCCAGCAGTTACCTCGACAATGAGCAGTTCTTC. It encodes CASSYLDNEQFF.

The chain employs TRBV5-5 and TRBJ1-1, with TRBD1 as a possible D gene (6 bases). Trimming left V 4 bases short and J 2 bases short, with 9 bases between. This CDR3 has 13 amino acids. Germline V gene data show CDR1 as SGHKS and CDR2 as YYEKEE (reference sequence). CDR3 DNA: TGTGCCAGCAGCCGGGACATTAACACTGAAGCTTTCTTT. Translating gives CASSRDINTEAFF.

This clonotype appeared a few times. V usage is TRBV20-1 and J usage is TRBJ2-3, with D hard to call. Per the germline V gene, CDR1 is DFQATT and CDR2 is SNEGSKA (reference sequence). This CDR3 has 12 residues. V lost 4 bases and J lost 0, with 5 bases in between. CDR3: CSAIQSTDTQYF. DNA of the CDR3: TGCAGTGCTATACAGAGCACAGATACGCAGTATTTT.

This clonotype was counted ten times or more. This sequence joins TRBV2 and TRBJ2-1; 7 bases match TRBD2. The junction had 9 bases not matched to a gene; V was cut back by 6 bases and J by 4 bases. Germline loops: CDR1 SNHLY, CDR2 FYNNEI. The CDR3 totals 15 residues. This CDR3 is CASSLLAGRYNEQFF. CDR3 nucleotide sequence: TGTGCCAGCAGCCTACTAGCCGGGAGGTACAATGAGCAGTTCTTC.

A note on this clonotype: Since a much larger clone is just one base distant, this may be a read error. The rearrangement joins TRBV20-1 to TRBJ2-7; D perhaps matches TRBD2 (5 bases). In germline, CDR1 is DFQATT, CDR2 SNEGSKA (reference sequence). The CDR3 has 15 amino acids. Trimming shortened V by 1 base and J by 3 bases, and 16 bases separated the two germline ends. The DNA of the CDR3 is TGCAGTGCTAGAGGGAGGACCGAGGGATTCTACGAGCAGTACTTC. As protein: CSARGRTEGFYEQYF.

CDR3 protein: CSAPKLADRTDTQYF. For the CDR3, the DNA is TGCAGTGCTCCAAAGCTAGCGGACCGCACAGATACGCAGTATTTT. The gene calls are TRBV20-1 and TRBJ2-3; 7 bases map to TRBD2. Germline V gives CDR1 DFQATT, CDR2 SNEGSKA (reference sequence). The length of the CDR3 is 15 residues. V dropped 5 bases and J dropped 1; count of bases not matched to a gene: 9.

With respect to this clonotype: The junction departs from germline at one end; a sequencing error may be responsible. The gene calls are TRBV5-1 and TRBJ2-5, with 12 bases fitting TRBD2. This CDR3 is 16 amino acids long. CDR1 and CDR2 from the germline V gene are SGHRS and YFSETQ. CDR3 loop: CASSLALLAGGETQYF. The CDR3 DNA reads TGTGCCAGCAGCTTAGCGCTCCTAGCGGGAGGGGAGACCCAGTACTTC.

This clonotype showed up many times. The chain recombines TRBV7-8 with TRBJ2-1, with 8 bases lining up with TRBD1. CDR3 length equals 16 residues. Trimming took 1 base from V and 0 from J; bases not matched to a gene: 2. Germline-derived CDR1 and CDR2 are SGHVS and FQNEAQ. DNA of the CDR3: TGTGCCAGCAGCTTAGGACAGGGGTCCTCCTACAATGAGCAGTTCTTC. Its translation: CASSLGQGSSYNEQFF.